This T cell receptor (beta chain) was observed in a study of blood T cell repertoires in COVID-19. Study summary: In each case, the material was cDNA or gDNA derived from T cells, B-cell-depleted T cells, or PBMCs.

Germline V gene data show CDR1 as MNHEY and CDR2 as SVGEGT. Unmatched junction bases numbered 9, after V lost 4 bases and J lost 5 bases. This CDR3 is 15 amino acids long. Source study methods: Counts of nucleated cells, estimated from reference gene primer amplification, were obtained. Sequencing used immunoSEQ multiplex PCR; TCRdb keeps in-frame clones, though not all of them. V and J calls plus clone size are reproduced from that table; the DNA served to infer D and trimming. The sample holds over 80,000 clones; about 89% are singletons and the top ten take about 20%. Sample: peripheral blood. The chain recombines TRBV6-2 or TRBV6-3 with TRBJ2-7, with TRBD2 matching 9 bases. The origin of this receptor is a human donor in a cohort sampled during active COVID-19. CDR3 residues: CASSSHQTSGNEQYF. In nucleotides, the CDR3 is TGTGCCAGCAGTTCTCATCAGACTAGCGGAAACGAGCAGTACTTC.